This T cell receptor beta chain emerged from a study of blood T cell repertoires in COVID-19. On the study more broadly: The analysed material was cDNA or gDNA that came from T cells, B-cell-depleted T cells, or PBMCs.

The repertoire was sequenced with immunoSEQ multiplex PCR; TCRdb's copy has only in-frame clones and lacks some. This sample has a few hundred thousand clones, with about 85% found just once. Germline loops: CDR1 SGHTA, CDR2 FQGNSA. Trimming shortened V by 2 bases and J by 3 bases, and 11 bases separated the two germline ends. The CDR3 covers 14 residues. This clone was picked up one time. This chain links TRBV7-2 with TRBJ2-7; D is undetermined. This sequence was found in a woman at least 80 years old with active or convalescent COVID-19. Sequencing was carried out using peripheral blood. CDR3 in amino acids: CASSLFRQDYEQYF. CDR3 DNA sequence: TGTGCCAGCAGCTTATTTAGACAAGACTACGAGCAGTACTTC.